The 25 T cell receptor beta chains listed next were all sequenced from one sample in a study of tumor-infiltrating lymphocytes in primary liver carcinoma. For each extraction, RNA and DNA were obtained together from 20-30 mg of unsorted bulk tissue. Making TCR beta cDNA involved around 510 ng total RNA and a constant-region primer. Three-round nested multiplex PCR performed with slightly modified ARM-PCR produced the TCR beta libraries. With TRBV1-TRBV30 forward primers and a C-beta reverse primer, the first two PCR rounds were run for approximately 9 cycles each. TCRdb re-called the multiplex PCR reads with MiXCR, one entry per CDR3 protein. The profile shows fewer than 70,000 distinct CDR3 sequences, 55% to 75% of them singletons. What was sequenced was liver tumor tissue from sampling region 2. The subset denotes: tumor region T2, inferior pole. These receptors came from a man aged 35 to 55 with primary liver carcinoma and hepatitis B virus infection.

As to this clonotype: Relative to the germline gene, one junction end is altered; a read error may explain this. The chain carries TRBV11-2 and TRBJ2-3; 10 positions match TRBD2. The CDR3 runs 18 residues. Looked up from germline, CDR1 is SGHAT and CDR2 is FQNNGV. The CDR3 region is CVSSLATSGMKLSDTQYF. CDR3 in DNA: TGTGTCAGCAGCTTAGCCACTAGCGGGATGAAACTGTCAGACACGCAGTATTTT.

This clonotype came up once. The junction differs from germline at one of its ends, possibly a read error. The V call is TRBV11-2, the J call TRBJ2-2; D unresolved. Germline CDR1 SGHAT, CDR2 FQNNGV. This CDR3 is 14 amino acids long. The chain's CDR3 is CASSTDSDAGELFF. The CDR3 DNA follows: TGTGCTAGCAGCACAGACTCGGACGCCGGGGAGCTGTTTTTT.

In the case of this clonotype: A read error may produce the germline difference seen at one junction end. V is TRBV11-2 and J is TRBJ2-2, with a tentative D call TRBD2 (6 bases). The CDR3 has 15 amino acids. The V gene's germline CDR1 is SGHAT and CDR2 FQNNGV. The CDR3 DNA sequence: TGTGCCAACAGTTTTGCGGGATCGAACACCGGGGACCTGTTTTTT. This gives the protein CANSFAGSNTGDLFF.

Remarks on this clonotype: Here the CDR3 omits its conserved ending phenylalanine or tryptophan, so a read error is the likely source. V and J are TRBV6-2 or TRBV6-3 and TRBJ1-5; TRBD1 might be the D (6 bases). The germline V gene encodes CDR1 MNHEY and CDR2 SVGEGT. V was clipped by 3 bases and J by 6 bases, with 12 bases between them. The CDR3 contains 14 residues. As DNA, the CDR3 is TGTGCCAGCAGTTATAGGCCAGGGGTTCAGCCCCAGCATTCT. Its protein is CASSYRPGVQPQHS.

Remarks on this clonotype: A read error may be the cause here, since a much bigger clone is one base away. The CDR3 region has the DNA TGCGCCAGCAGACAGGGGGCGAACACTGGAGCTTTCTTT. This codes for CASRQGANTGAFF. The chain employs TRBV5-1 and TRBJ1-1, with 9 bases identical to TRBD1. Germline loops: CDR1 SGHRS, CDR2 YFSETQ. The CDR3 has 13 residues. The full variable domain, in which reference TRBV5-1 and TRBJ1-1 provide the parts outside the CDR3, is KAGVTQTPRYLIKTRGQQVTLSCSPISGHRSVSWYQQTPGQGLQFLFEYFSETQRNKGNFPGRFSGRQFSNSRSEMNVSTLELGDSALYLCASRQGANTGAFFGQGTRLTVV.

As regards this clonotype: This CDR3 fails to terminate in the conserved phenylalanine or tryptophan, so it likely reflects a read error. The V gene is TRBV2, the J gene TRBJ2-7; the D is unclear. V lost 3 bases, J lost 0 bases, and 12 bases lay in between. Germline V gene data show CDR1 as SNHLY and CDR2 as FYNNEI. The CDR3 sequence is 15 residues long. The CDR3 bases are TGTGCCAGCAGTGAGGATAGGGCGGTCTCCTACGAGCAGTACCTC. Translated, it gives CASSEDRAVSYEQYL.

Details on this clonotype: At one of its ends the junction is not consistent with the germline gene, which may arise from a read error. This chain uses TRBV5-1 with TRBJ2-3, with TRBD2 as a possible D gene (6 bases). The CDR3 runs 16 residues. Germline V gene lookup returns CDR1 SGHRS and CDR2 YFSETQ. The CDR3 nucleotides are TGCGCCAGCAACTTGGGCGGGACTGGCATTTCAGATACGCAGTATTTT. This encodes CASNLGGTGISDTQYF.

This clonotype was detected ten times or more. The V call is TRBV5-1, the J call TRBJ2-7, with D possibly matching TRBD2 (5 bases). CDR3 length: 13 amino acids. V was cut by 4 bases and J by 7 bases, with 15 bases left in between. Germline V gene data show CDR1 as SGHRS and CDR2 as YFSETQ. CDR3 residues: CASSPPGSGEQYF. The CDR3 bases are TGCGCCAGCAGCCCCCCCGGATCGGGGGAGCAGTACTTC. Variable domain in full (rest from reference TRBV5-1 and TRBJ2-7): KAGVTQTPRYLIKTRGQQVTLSCSPISGHRSVSWYQQTPGQGLQFLFEYFSETQRNKGNFPGRFSGRQFSNSRSEMNVSTLELGDSALYLCASSPPGSGEQYFGPGTRLTVT.

The J gene is TRBJ1-4, the V gene TRBV19; D is undetermined. The CDR3 totals 15 residues. V gave up 5 bases and J gave up 8 bases, with 18 bases separating them. Germline V CDR1 and CDR2: LNHDA, SQIVND (reference sequence). CDR3: CASSSPSGVREKLFF. DNA for the CDR3: TGTGCCAGTAGTTCTCCTTCGGGCGTACGGGAAAAACTGTTTTTT.

With regard to this clonotype: One end of the junction varies from germline; a read error may be responsible. The genes are TRBV13 and TRBJ1-5; D remains unclear. Germline V CDR1 and CDR2: PRHDT, FYEKMQ (reference sequence). This CDR3 is built from 14 residues. CDR3: CASSLDGSNQPQRF. CDR3 bases: TGTGCCAGCAGCTTAGACGGTAGCAATCAGCCCCAGCGTTTT. Full variable domain (rest looked up from reference TRBV13 and TRBJ1-5): AAGVIQSPRHLIKEKRETATLKCYPIPRHDTVYWYQQGPGQDPQFLISFYEKMQSDKGSIPDRFSAQQFSDYHSELNMSSLELGDSALYFCASSLDGSNQPQRFGDGTRLSIL.

As to this clonotype: Mismatch with germline at one junction end may stem from a read error. The V and J genes are TRBV4-2 and TRBJ2-2; a weak D match, TRBD2 (6 bases). Per the germline V gene, CDR1 is LGHNA and CDR2 is YNFKEQ. This CDR3 is 17 amino acids long. The CDR3 is CASNQDLGTVNTRELFF. The DNA for the CDR3 is TGTGCCAGCAACCAAGATCTTGGGACTGTGAACACCAGGGAGCTGTTTTTT.

In regard to this clonotype: A much larger clone differs from this one at a single base, so this may be a read error. This chain connects TRBV6-2 or TRBV6-3 to TRBJ2-7, with D unclear. Germline V CDR1 and CDR2: MNHEY, SVGEGT. This CDR3 comprises 11 residues. As DNA, the CDR3 is TGTGCCAGCACTTACACCTACGAGCAGTACTTC. This translates into CASTYTYEQYF.

Remarks on this clonotype: This CDR3 is missing its conserved last phenylalanine or tryptophan, likely due to a read error. The rearrangement joins TRBV28 to TRBJ2-3; the D call may be TRBD1 or TRBD2 (5 bases each). The V gene's germline CDR1 is MDHEN and CDR2 SYDVKM. The length of the CDR3 is 14 residues. Between the trimmed V and J ends, which lost 9 bases and 0 bases, there was a span of 13 bases. The CDR3: CASSLEGSTDTQYY. The CDR3 DNA reads as TGTGCCAGTAGCCTAGAGGGGAGCACAGATACGCAGTATTAT.

The genes are TRBV29-1 and TRBJ2-1; D possibly uses TRBD1 or TRBD2 (5 bases each). This CDR3 has 14 amino acids. Germline CDR1 and CDR2: SQVTM and ANQGSEA. In DNA, the CDR3 is TGCAACGGAAGAAGTGGGGGCTCCTACAATGAGCAGTTCTTC. Translating it yields CNGRSGGSYNEQFF.

Comments on this clonotype: A read error is possible here, since a much larger clone lies one base away. The chain employs TRBV28 and TRBJ2-1; 8 nucleotides align to TRBD2. The germline V gene encodes CDR1 MDHEN and CDR2 SYDVKM. J lost 6 bases, V lost 9 bases, and 7 bases had no gene match. The CDR3 has 13 residues. As DNA, the CDR3 is TGTGCCAGTTGGATACGGGAGGGCAATGAGCAGTTCTTC. This gives the protein CASWIREGNEQFF.

Regarding this clonotype: Relative to the germline gene, one junction end is altered; a read error may explain this. The V gene is TRBV5-4, the J gene TRBJ2-2, with D perhaps matching TRBD2 (5 bases). The CDR3 has 14 amino acids. Germline CDR1 SGHNT, CDR2 YYREEE (reference sequence). Here the CDR3 DNA reads TGTGCCAGCAGCTTTGATGAGCACACCGGGGAGCCGTTTTTT. Encoded protein: CASSFDEHTGEPFF. The entire variable domain, with the rest obtained from reference TRBV5-4 and TRBJ2-2, is as follows: ETGVTQSPTHLIKTRGQQVTLRCSSQSGHNTVSWYQQALGQGPQFIFQYYREEENGRGNFPPRFSGLQFPNYSSELNVNALELDDSALYLCASSFDEHTGEPFFGEGSRLTVL.

Turning to this clonotype: The junction does not match germline at one end; this may be a read error. The chain employs TRBV11-1 and TRBJ2-3; D is possibly TRBD2 (6 bases). The CDR3 is 15 amino acids. Germline V gives CDR1 SGHAT, CDR2 FQDESV (reference sequence). The CDR3 is CASSLAGGGTDTQYF. CDR3 bases: TGTGCCAGCAGCTTAGCGGGAGGAGGCACAGATACACAGTATTTT.

Notes on this clonotype: Because the CDR3 is missing its conserved closing phenylalanine or tryptophan, this is likely a read error. This sequence joins TRBV6-5 and TRBJ1-5, with 9 positions matching TRBD1. CDR1 and CDR2 from the germline V gene are MNHEY and SVGAGI. The junction had 9 bases not matched to a gene; V was cut back by 10 bases and J by 5 bases. The CDR3 contains 14 residues. The CDR3 protein is CANCWDRDDQPQHY. The CDR3 coding sequence is TGTGCCAACTGCTGGGACAGGGACGATCAGCCCCAGCATTAT.

This clonotype was observed a handful of times. The V gene is TRBV18, the J gene TRBJ1-1; D remains unclear. There are 12 residues in the CDR3. Germline V lookup: CDR1 KGHSH, CDR2 LQKENI. The V gene lost 5 bases and the J gene lost 0 bases, with 4 bases spanning the gap. The DNA for the CDR3 is TGTGCCAGCTCAACAATGAACACTGAAGCTTTCTTT. The encoded protein is CASSTMNTEAFF.

This clonotype showed up many times. V gene TRBV11-1 combines with J gene TRBJ2-1; no clear D gene. CDR3 length equals 12 residues. V lost 5 bases to trimming and J lost 11 bases, with 13 bases between them. Germline V gene data show CDR1 as SGHAT and CDR2 as FQDESV (reference sequence). The CDR3 nucleotides are TGTGCCAGCAGCGAGGTAGTGGGTAAGCAGTTCTTC. Translating it yields CASSEVVGKQFF. The full variable domain, completed using reference TRBV11-1 and TRBJ2-1, is EAEVAQSPRYKITEKSQAVAFWCDPISGHATLYWYRQILGQGPELLVQFQDESVVDDSQLPKDRFSAERLKGVDSTLKIQPAELGDSAMYLCASSEVVGKQFFGPGTRLTVL.

The sample holds a few counts of this clonotype. The chain links TRBV14 to TRBJ2-2, with D possibly matching TRBD1 (6 bases). The CDR3 contains 13 residues. Germline V gene sequence: CDR1 SGHDN, CDR2 FVKESK. Trimming took off 8 bases at V and 1 base at J, with 8 bases between the two ends. The CDR3 DNA reads TGTGCCAGCCAGGGGTTGAACACCGGGGAGCTGTTTTTT. Its protein product is CASQGLNTGELFF.

Notes on this clonotype: Germline is not matched at one junction end, which may reflect a read error. The chain links TRBV4-2 to TRBJ2-7, with TRBD1 matching 7 bases. Germline CDR1 is LGHNA and CDR2 is YNFKEQ. This CDR3 is 13 amino acids long. The CDR3 bases are TGTGCCAGCAGGCCGGGACAGACCTACGAGCACTACTTC. It translates to CASRPGQTYEHYF.

A note on this clonotype: Relative to the germline gene, one junction end is altered; a read error may explain this. The chain uses TRBV6-6 and TRBJ2-7; D may be TRBD1 or TRBD2 (5 bases each). The CDR3 totals 13 residues. The germline V gene has CDR1 MNHNY and CDR2 SVGAGI (reference sequence). CDR3 nucleotide sequence: TGTGCTAGCAAAGAGGGGTCTTCCTACGAACAGTACTTC. Protein: CASKEGSSYEQYF.

Regarding this clonotype: One end of the junction is discordant with germline, which a read error may explain. J is TRBJ2-7 and V is TRBV4-2; 9 bases match TRBD1. The germline V gene encodes CDR1 LGHNA and CDR2 YNFKEQ. The CDR3 spans 16 residues. CDR3 region: CASRQGPPGTGYEQYF. The CDR3 nucleotides are TGTGCCAGCAGGCAAGGGCCCCCCGGGACAGGGTACGAGCAGTACTTT.

A word on this clonotype: Mismatch with germline at one junction end may stem from a read error. This chain links TRBV27 with TRBJ1-5; D remains unclear. CDR3 length: 13 amino acids. The germline V gene encodes CDR1 MNHEY and CDR2 SMNVEV (reference sequence). The CDR3, as DNA: TGTGCCAGCTCTTCAGGAAGCAATCAGCCCGAGCATTTT. It specifies CASSSGSNQPEHF.